This TCR beta chain was obtained from a study of blood T cells in healthy people across ages. On the study more broadly: Every two T cells gave about one barcoded beta molecule via template switching. Whole-study findings and limits: The study lacked donor CMV status, which possibly confounded expanded clonotype changes.

Note on this clonotype: The target antigen is unknown.

Next came a second PCR, run for 7 to 11 cycles, which used a sample-barcoded 5' primer along with a J-beta primer mix. TCRdb recomputed calls from the 5' RACE reads with MiXCR, one row per CDR3 protein. The repertoire consists of about 640,000 distinct CDR3 sequences, with 58% occurring once and the leading ten covering 30% to 40%. This TCR derives from a man between 60 and 70 years old in good health. Sequenced sample: blood.

DNA for the CDR3: TGTGCCAGCAGCAAAGGGACAGGCAATGGTCTGTACTTC. Its translation is CASSKGTGNGLYF. The rearrangement uses TRBV21-1 and TRBJ2-7; the table calls TRBD1, which could not be checked here. TRBV21-1 is tagged as a pseudogene. The CDR3 loop spans 13 amino acids.